One and the same sample provided the 22 T cell receptor beta chains below, sequenced in a study of CXCR3-negative and CXCR3-positive naive CD8 T cells (dated by TCRdb to 2018 to 2020). Study-level results and caveats: TRB CDR3s from CXCR3-positive naive cells showed higher hydrophobicity (lower Kidera factor 4), lower energy, and higher strength and volume indices than CXCR3-negative naive cells.

These reads were obtained on a NextSeq 550. The Human TCR Profiling Kit (MiLaboratory) was used to make UMI-labeled 5' RACE TRB cDNA libraries. Based on TCRdb reprocessing of the reads, there is one entry per CDR3 protein sequence, and DNA is missing. Per the sample table, the count is about 130,000 distinct CDR3 sequences. Clones ranked in the top ten supply 0.4% to 0.45% of the sample. These TCRs are of unknown antigen specificity. The sequenced material came from naive CXCR3+ CD8+ T cells from blood. In the paper's terms, the cell subset or site label means: CD45RO-CCR7+CD27+CD95- naive CD8+ T cells expressing CXCR3 (TNR3+). Every receptor here comes from a human donor in good health. Some clones in this sample may be carry-over from other donors' samples.

The V call is TRBV4-1, the J call TRBJ1-5; TCRdb's D call, TRBD1, is unchecked because there is no DNA. Germline-derived CDR1 and CDR2 are MGHRA and YSYEKL. The CDR3 contains 16 residues. The CDR3 region is CASSQDPGVGNQPQHF.

This chain links TRBV7-7 with TRBJ2-3. This CDR3 region has 13 residues. From germline, CDR1 is SSHAT and CDR2 FNYEAQ (reference sequence). CDR3 sequence reads: CASSLGVSDTQYF.

V gene TRBV13 combines with J gene TRBJ2-2; the TCRdb D gene call, TRBD2, has no DNA to confirm it. Germline lookup yields CDR1 PRHDT and CDR2 FYEKMQ (reference sequence). The CDR3 loop spans 15 amino acids. The CDR3 spells CASSRVLASTGELFF.

The V and J genes are TRBV29-1 and TRBJ2-1; TCRdb's assignment of TRBD1 cannot be checked, as there is no DNA. The CDR3 is 14 residues long. From germline, CDR1 is SQVTM and CDR2 ANQGSEA. This CDR3 reads CSASGTLQYNEQFF.

CDR3 amino acids: CASGGPWETQYF. V and J are TRBV12-3 or TRBV12-4 and TRBJ2-5; as DNA is missing, the TRBD1 call by TCRdb cannot be tested. The CDR3 has 12 amino acids.

The V gene is TRBV29-1, the J gene TRBJ2-1; TCRdb's D gene call, TRBD1, goes unchecked for lack of DNA. Germline values: CDR1 SQVTM, CDR2 ANQGSEA. The CDR3 totals 13 residues. The CDR3 spells CSVWTGNNNEQFF.

The V and J genes are TRBV7-9 and TRBJ2-1; the D call of TRBD2 rests on TCRdb alone, since no DNA is present to check it. Germline lookup yields CDR1 SEHNR and CDR2 FQNEAQ (reference sequence). CDR3 size: 16 residues. CDR3 protein: CASSLSEGRSYNEQFF.

The V and J genes are TRBV27 and TRBJ2-2. The CDR3 loop spans 17 amino acids. Germline CDR1 and CDR2: MNHEY and SMNVEV (reference sequence). This chain's CDR3 is CASTIGGGGLGTGELFF.

V usage is TRBV18 and J usage is TRBJ2-1; TCRdb picks TRBD1, but there is no DNA to check that call. The CDR3 sequence is 18 residues long. Germline V gene data show CDR1 as KGHSH and CDR2 as LQKENI. The CDR3: CASSPITPRDPGVNEQFF.

The V and J genes are TRBV7-9 and TRBJ2-5; TCRdb's assignment of TRBD2 cannot be checked, as there is no DNA. Germline V gene sequence: CDR1 SEHNR, CDR2 FQNEAQ (reference sequence). This CDR3 comprises 15 residues. The CDR3 protein is CASSLGRREKETQYF.

V and J are TRBV20-1 and TRBJ2-5. Germline V gene data show CDR1 as DFQATT and CDR2 as SNEGSKA (reference sequence). CDR3 length equals 14 residues. The CDR3 reads CSGTSGYLQETQYF.

V and J are TRBV12-3 or TRBV12-4 and TRBJ2-7; TCRdb indicates TRBD1, and absent DNA this call remains unverified. This CDR3 is 14 amino acids long. This CDR3 is CASSFAGGNSEQYF.

This chain joins TRBV28 and TRBJ2-1; the D gene TCRdb calls, TRBD2, cannot be checked with no DNA. Germline V CDR1 and CDR2: MDHEN, SYDVKM. The CDR3 extends over 16 amino acids. The CDR3 loop is CASSLVLTGSYNEQFF.

This chain joins TRBV14 and TRBJ2-5; the TCRdb D gene call, TRBD1, has no DNA to confirm it. CDR1 and CDR2 from the germline V gene are SGHDN and FVKESK. The length of the CDR3 is 15 residues. CDR3 loop: CASSQGQGIRETQYF.

The rearrangement joins TRBV29-1 to TRBJ2-1. Germline CDR1 SQVTM, CDR2 ANQGSEA. The CDR3 has 13 residues. CDR3: CSVEAHSYNEQFF.

The rearrangement joins TRBV6-2 or TRBV6-3 to TRBJ2-5; the TCRdb D gene call, TRBD2, has no DNA to confirm it. Looked up from germline, CDR1 is MNHEY and CDR2 is SVGEGT. The CDR3 has 14 residues. The CDR3 sequence is CASTKSLGPETQYF.

The V and J genes are TRBV9 and TRBJ2-7; there is no DNA to check the TCRdb D call of TRBD2. The CDR3 extends over 15 amino acids. In germline, CDR1 is SGDLS, CDR2 YYNGEE. CDR3 protein: CASSVEASGTYEQYF.

This sequence joins TRBV28 and TRBJ1-5. The CDR3 totals 13 residues. The germline V gene encodes CDR1 MDHEN and CDR2 SYDVKM. CDR3 residues: CASSLPANQPQYF.

J is TRBJ1-2 and V is TRBV4-3; TCRdb's D call, TRBD1, is unchecked because there is no DNA. The CDR3 has 15 amino acids. Germline V CDR1 and CDR2: LGHNA, YSLEER. The chain's CDR3 is CASSQDRIEGYGYTF.

The chain employs TRBV4-1 and TRBJ2-3. CDR1 is MGHRA, CDR2 YSYEKL, per germline. This CDR3 has 14 residues. The CDR3 is CASSQGVGTDTQYF.

V is TRBV28 and J is TRBJ1-2. Germline V gives CDR1 MDHEN, CDR2 SYDVKM. The CDR3 contains 12 residues. The CDR3 loop is CASSLWGGGYTF.

This sequence joins TRBV10-1 and TRBJ2-1; there is no DNA to check the TCRdb D call of TRBD2. This CDR3 spans 18 amino acids. CDR1 and CDR2 from the germline V gene are WNHNN and SYGVQD (reference sequence). The CDR3 loop is CVSSDPTGTSGRANEQFF.